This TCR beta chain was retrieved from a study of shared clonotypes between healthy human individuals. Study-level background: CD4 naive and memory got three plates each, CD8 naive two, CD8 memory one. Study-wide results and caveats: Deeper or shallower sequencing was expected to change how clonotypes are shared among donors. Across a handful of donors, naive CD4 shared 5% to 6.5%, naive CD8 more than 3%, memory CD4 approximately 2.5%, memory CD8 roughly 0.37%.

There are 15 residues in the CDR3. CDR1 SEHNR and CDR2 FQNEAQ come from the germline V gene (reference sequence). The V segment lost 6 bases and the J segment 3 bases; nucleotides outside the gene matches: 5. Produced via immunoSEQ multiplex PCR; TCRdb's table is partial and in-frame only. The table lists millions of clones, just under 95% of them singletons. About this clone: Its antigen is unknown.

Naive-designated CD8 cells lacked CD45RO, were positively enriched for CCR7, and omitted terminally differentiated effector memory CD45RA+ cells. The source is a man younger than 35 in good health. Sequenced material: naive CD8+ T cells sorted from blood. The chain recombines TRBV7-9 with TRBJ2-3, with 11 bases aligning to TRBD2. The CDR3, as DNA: TGTGCCAGCAGGGACCCTAGCGGGGGGACAGATACGCAGTATTTT. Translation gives CASRDPSGGTDTQYF.